These 29 T cell receptor beta chains came from one sample sequenced in a study of breast tumors, draining lymph nodes, adjacent tissues. MiXCR was run by TCRdb on the multiplex PCR reads, yielding one entry per CDR3 protein. The sample has about 230,000 distinct CDR3 sequences, roughly 30% seen once; the top ten hold 1.4%. Breast cancer patients provided tissue from their axillary draining lymph nodes. Input material: axillary lymph node tissue. These receptors were obtained from a female donor with breast cancer. Some clones in this sample may be carry-over from other donors' samples.

The chain couples TRBV29-1 to TRBJ2-1; TRBD1 matches at 8 bases. The CDR3 contains 13 residues. Trimming took 7 bases from V and 10 from J; bases not matched to a gene: 12. Germline V gene data show CDR1 as SQVTM and CDR2 as ANQGSEA. In nucleotides, the CDR3 is TGCAGCGCCGCGGGGCAGGGGGCGTGGGAGCAGTTCTTC. This translates into CSAAGQGAWEQFF.

The table lists this clonotype with many counts. The chain couples TRBV7-8 to TRBJ2-3; no definite D call. This CDR3 spans 12 amino acids. Trimming removed 5 bases at V and 6 bases at J, with 9 bases between. Germline CDR1 and CDR2: SGHVS and FQNEAQ. The CDR3 loop reads CASSRLLDTQYF. In DNA form, the CDR3 reads TGTGCCAGCAGCCGCCTCTTGGATACGCAGTATTTT.

This clonotype was observed many times. This chain joins TRBV5-4 and TRBJ2-3; TRBD1 matches at 9 bases. V shed 4 bases and J 5 bases; nucleotides not matched to a gene: 5. The germline V gene encodes CDR1 SGHNT and CDR2 YYREEE (reference sequence). The CDR3 runs to 14 residues. CDR3 residues: CASSQGQGGDTQYF. CDR3 DNA: TGTGCCAGCAGCCAGGGACAGGGAGGAGATACGCAGTATTTT.

This clonotype occurred many times. This sequence joins TRBV10-3 and TRBJ1-2; possibly TRBD1 for D (5 bases). CDR1 is ENHRY, CDR2 SYGVKD, per germline. This CDR3 region has 13 residues. V lost 5 bases to trimming and J lost 2 bases, with 9 bases between them. Written as DNA, the CDR3 is TGTGCCATCAGTCCCAGGGTGAACTATGGCTACACCTTC. Translated: CAISPRVNYGYTF.

This clonotype was recorded many times. The chain has TRBV15 and TRBJ2-1; D possibly corresponds to TRBD2 (5 bases). CDR3 length: 16 amino acids. The germline V and J ends were trimmed by 0 bases and 6 bases, with 15 bases remaining between them. CDR1 LNHNV and CDR2 YYDKDF come from the germline V gene (reference sequence). The CDR3 sequence: CATSRDKREGRNEQFF. The CDR3 bases are TGTGCCACCAGCAGAGATAAAAGAGAGGGCCGCAATGAGCAGTTCTTC.

V gene TRBV6-4 combines with J gene TRBJ2-3; 13 nucleotides align to TRBD2. The CDR3 runs 17 residues. V lost 4 bases, J lost 3 bases, and 7 bases stayed unmatched. Germline loops: CDR1 MRHNA, CDR2 SNTAGT. The CDR3 region is CASSATGLAGRTDTQYF. CDR3 in DNA: TGTGCCAGCAGTGCCACGGGACTAGCGGGACGGACAGATACGCAGTATTTT.

This chain uses TRBV5-1 with TRBJ2-3, with a possible D match to TRBD2 (5 bases). This CDR3 spans 15 amino acids. Trimming took 4 bases from V and 6 from J, leaving 18 bases between them. The germline V gene has CDR1 SGHRS and CDR2 YFSETQ. In nucleotides, the CDR3 is TGCGCCAGCAGCCCCTTGGGAGCGGCCGTTGATACGCAGTATTTT. This sequence encodes CASSPLGAAVDTQYF.

On this clonotype itself: A much larger clone differs from this one at a single base, so this may be a read error. The rearrangement uses TRBV7-2 and TRBJ2-1; 9 nucleotides match TRBD2. The CDR3 spans 18 residues. Germline assignment: CDR1 SGHTA and CDR2 FQGNSA. CDR3 sequence (DNA): TGTGCCAGCATCTGGACTAGCGAGCTCCTTAGCTCCTACCATGAGCAGTTCTTC. Translated, it gives CASIWTSELLSSYHEQFF.

The chain links TRBV5-1 to TRBJ1-5; D possibly corresponds to TRBD1 (6 bases). The CDR3 is made up of 14 amino acids. V gave up 3 bases and J gave up 5 bases, with 12 bases separating them. The V gene's germline CDR1 is SGHRS and CDR2 YFSETQ. In DNA form, the CDR3 reads TGCGCCAGCAGCTCGTGGACAGTACATCAGCCCCAGCATTTT. This codes for CASSSWTVHQPQHF.

The chain combines TRBV20-1 with TRBJ1-2, with a possible D match to TRBD1 (6 bases). This CDR3 is built from 11 residues. Between the trimmed V and J ends, which lost 3 bases and 7 bases, there was a span of 9 bases. Germline CDR1 and CDR2: DFQATT and SNEGSKA (reference sequence). CDR3 residues: CSASTGFGYTF. CDR3 nucleotides: TGCAGTGCTAGCACAGGGTTTGGCTACACCTTC.

This clonotype was counted at least ten times. This chain joins TRBV4-2 and TRBJ1-5; D is undetermined. This CDR3 comprises 15 residues. V lost 4 bases and J lost 2, with 12 bases in between. Germline CDR1 and CDR2: LGHNA and YNFKEQ. CDR3 in DNA: TGTGCCAGCAGCCCCAACGGGCGCGGCAATCAGCCCCAGCATTTT. Translation: CASSPNGRGNQPQHF.

This clonotype was recorded many times. The chain is built from TRBV11-2 and TRBJ2-5; TRBD1 matches 7 bases. The CDR3 has 14 amino acids. Germline V gene sequence: CDR1 SGHAT, CDR2 FQNNGV. Germline trimming cut 0 bases from V and 5 bases from J; bases unmatched to any gene: 3. Here the CDR3 DNA reads TGTGCCAGCAGCTTAGATCGCAGGGGGGAGACCCAGTACTTC. Encoded protein: CASSLDRRGETQYF.

In this sample, this clonotype turned up many times. The CDR3 region has the DNA TGTGCCAGCAGCCTCCTAACAGGGTCGCGTCCGGGGGCCAACGTCCTGACTTTC. Translated, it gives CASSLLTGSRPGANVLTF. The chain uses TRBV7-3 and TRBJ2-6; TRBD1 might be the D (6 bases). The germline V gene has CDR1 SGHTA and CDR2 FQGTGA. V lost 5 bases and J lost 4, with 21 bases in between. This CDR3 spans 18 amino acids.

The sample holds many counts of this clonotype. V gene TRBV12-3 or TRBV12-4 combines with J gene TRBJ1-5; TRBD1 aligns across 10 bases. The CDR3 totals 15 residues. V shed 6 bases, J shed 3 bases, and the junction held 5 bases outside the gene matches. The CDR3 bases are TGTGCCAGCAGGCCTGGGACAGGGGACAATCAGCCCCAGCATTTT. It yields the protein CASRPGTGDNQPQHF.

The rearrangement uses TRBV11-2 and TRBJ2-1; 7 nucleotides agree with TRBD2. The CDR3 has 15 residues. CDR1 is SGHAT and CDR2 is FQNNGV in the germline V gene. The trim removed 0 bases at V and 4 bases at J, leaving 3 bases unmatched. This CDR3 is CASSLEASGYNEQFF. In DNA, the CDR3 is TGTGCCAGCAGCTTAGAGGCTAGCGGATACAATGAGCAGTTCTTC.

This clonotype occurred many times. J is TRBJ1-3 and V is TRBV5-8, with D unclear. V was clipped by 0 bases and J by 0 bases, with 10 bases between them. The CDR3 extends over 16 amino acids. Germline V lookup: CDR1 SGHTS, CDR2 YDEGEE. CDR3 amino acids: CASSLGAARSGNTIYF. Here the CDR3 DNA reads TGTGCCAGCAGCTTGGGGGCAGCCCGCTCTGGAAACACCATATATTTT. Supplemented by reference TRBV5-8 and TRBJ1-3, the full variable domain reads EAGVTQSPTHLIKTRGQQATLRCSPISGHTSVYWYQQALGLGLQFLLWYDEGEERNRGNFPPRFSGRQFPNYSSELNVNALELEDSALYLCASSLGAARSGNTIYFGEGSWLTVV.

The chain recombines TRBV7-6 with TRBJ2-5, with D possibly TRBD2 on 6 matching bases. The CDR3 contains 17 residues. V lost 2 bases and J 4 bases, leaving 20 bases between the germline ends. The germline gives CDR1 SGHVS, CDR2 FNYEAQ. DNA of the CDR3: TGTGCCAGCAGCTTAACCTCCGGGAGAGGCATTGGAGAGACCCAGTACTTC. It is translated as CASSLTSGRGIGETQYF. The entire variable domain, with the rest obtained from reference TRBV7-6 and TRBJ2-5, is as follows: GAGVSQSPRYKVTKRGQDVALRCDPISGHVSLYWYRQALGQGPEFLTYFNYEAQQDKSGLPNDRFSAERPEGSISTLTIQRTEQRDSAMYRCASSLTSGRGIGETQYFGPGTRLLVL.

Note on this clonotype: The CDR3 carries no conserved terminal phenylalanine or tryptophan, so it likely arises from a read error. V and J are TRBV9 and TRBJ1-1; 8 nucleotides align to TRBD1. Germline CDR1 SGDLS, CDR2 YYNGEE. After removal of 0 bases from V and 2 bases from J, the junction contained 12 bases not matched to a gene. This CDR3 spans 18 amino acids. Here the CDR3 reads CASSVAGQGGRENTEAFS. The CDR3 nucleotides read TGTGCCAGCAGCGTAGCAGGACAGGGTGGAAGGGAAAACACTGAAGCTTTCTCT.

This clonotype has ten or more counts. The chain has TRBV15 and TRBJ2-7, with 8 bases fitting TRBD1. Unmatched junction bases numbered 10, after V lost 2 bases and J lost 4 bases. Germline V gene lookup returns CDR1 LNHNV and CDR2 YYDKDF (reference sequence). The CDR3 is 16 residues long. CDR3 DNA: TGTGCCACCAGCAGACCCGAGTCAGGGGGCGAGTACGAGCAGTACTTC. It translates to CATSRPESGGEYEQYF.

In its sample, this clonotype was seen many times. This sequence joins TRBV7-2 and TRBJ2-1; perhaps TRBD2 as D (6 bases). Germline V gene sequence: CDR1 SGHTA, CDR2 FQGNSA. V lost 5 bases and J 7 bases, leaving 12 bases between the germline ends. The CDR3 length is 13 residues. This CDR3 is CASSRGLPNEQFF. CDR3 sequence (DNA): TGTGCCAGCAGCCGGGGACTCCCTAATGAGCAGTTCTTC.

This chain joins TRBV30 and TRBJ2-7; D call uncertain. The CDR3 is made up of 13 amino acids. With 1 base removed from V and 9 bases from J, the gap between germline ends came to 16 bases. Germline V gives CDR1 GTSNPN, CDR2 SVGIG (reference sequence). The CDR3 here is CAWSGYRTDVQYF. The CDR3, as DNA: TGTGCCTGGAGTGGGTATAGGACGGACGTGCAGTACTTC.

This clonotype was recorded many times. This sequence joins TRBV12-3 or TRBV12-4 and TRBJ2-5; D is ambiguous. Trimming took 4 bases from V and 5 from J, leaving 5 bases between them. The length of the CDR3 is 11 residues. CDR3 sequence reads: CASSSPETQYF. The CDR3 coding sequence is TGTGCCAGCAGTTCGCCCGAGACCCAGTACTTC.

There are many counts of this clonotype. The chain uses TRBV7-6 and TRBJ2-5; TRBD1 is a possible D gene (6 bases). The CDR3 covers 13 residues. Trimming removed 4 bases from V and 5 bases from J, with 11 bases in between. Germline CDR1 is SGHVS and CDR2 is FNYEAQ. The DNA for the CDR3 is TGTGCCAGCAGCTCACAGGGATACGAGACCCAGTACTTC. It yields the protein CASSSQGYETQYF.

The chain joins TRBV7-9 to TRBJ1-1; TRBD1 matches at 7 bases. Germline V lookup: CDR1 SEHNR, CDR2 FQNEAQ (reference sequence). The CDR3 has 17 residues. V was clipped by 0 bases and J by 1 base; unmatched bases: 8. CDR3 DNA: TGTGCCAGCAGCTTAGCGGGGGACAGACCGGCGAACACTGAAGCTTTCTTT. It specifies CASSLAGDRPANTEAFF.

The chain uses TRBV2 and TRBJ2-3, with D perhaps assigned TRBD1 or TRBD2 (5 bases each). V dropped 8 bases and J dropped 0 bases, with 9 bases sitting between them. The CDR3 runs 13 residues. CDR1 SNHLY and CDR2 FYNNEI come from the germline V gene. CDR3 loop: CASARDSTDTQYF. CDR3 nucleotide sequence: TGTGCCAGCGCCCGGGACAGCACAGATACGCAGTATTTT.

This clonotype was picked up many times. This chain links TRBV7-3 with TRBJ2-3; a weak D match, TRBD1 (6 bases). The CDR3 has 15 residues. Trimming took 2 bases from V and 3 from J, leaving 12 bases between them. Germline V CDR1 and CDR2: SGHTA, FQGTGA. In DNA form, the CDR3 reads TGTGCCAGCAGCTTAGATCACAGGGTTACAGATACGCAGTATTTT. Protein: CASSLDHRVTDTQYF.

This clonotype was detected a few times. A much larger clone differs from this one at a single base, so this may be a read error. This sequence joins TRBV7-9 and TRBJ1-5; D might be TRBD1 (6 bases). Looked up from germline, CDR1 is SEHNR and CDR2 is FQNEAQ (reference sequence). Trimming took 3 bases from V and 4 from J, leaving 13 bases between them. The CDR3 contains 15 residues. The CDR3, as DNA: TGTGCCAGCAGCTTCCCAACAGGGCAGAATCAGCCCCAGCATTTT. Its protein is CASSFPTGQNQPQHF.

This clonotype was counted ten times or more. The rearrangement links TRBV11-3 to TRBJ2-5, with 10 bases matching TRBD2. CDR1 and CDR2 from the germline V gene are SGHNT and YENEEA. CDR3 length equals 16 residues. The ends lost 5 bases at V and 2 bases at J; junction bases unmatched: 8. The CDR3 DNA follows: TGTGCCAGCAGCAGGGGACTAGCGACAGCTCAAGAGACCCAGTACTTC. Translating it yields CASSRGLATAQETQYF.

This clonotype showed up just a few times. In DNA, the CDR3 is TGCAGTGCTCCCCGGCGGGACAGGGACGCGACCCAGTACTTC. Its translation is CSAPRRDRDATQYF. The rearrangement links TRBV20-1 to TRBJ2-5; TRBD1 aligns across 9 bases. Germline CDR1 is DFQATT and CDR2 is SNEGSKA (reference sequence). There are 14 residues in the CDR3. V shed 5 bases, J shed 7 bases, and the junction held 11 bases outside the gene matches.